This T cell receptor (beta chain) was recorded in a study of blood T cell repertoires in COVID-19. Original methodology: For nucleated cells, counts were estimated from reference gene primer amplification. Produced via immunoSEQ multiplex PCR; TCRdb's table is partial and in-frame only. V and J calls and clone size come straight from that table; D and trimming were deduced from the DNA. This table holds around 400,000 clones, more than 75% found once. A Seattle source enrolled patients during active infection and followed them longitudinally. This clone was seen just once. The CDR3 extends over 15 amino acids. Germline trimming cut 3 bases from V and 3 bases from J; bases unmatched to any gene: 1. CDR1 is SGHVS and CDR2 is FNYEAQ in the germline V gene.

Material for sequencing was peripheral blood. This chain uses TRBV7-6 with TRBJ2-7; 14 nucleotides line up with TRBD2. This receptor was taken from a woman aged 55-75 years with COVID-19, enrolled during active disease. For the CDR3, the DNA is TGTGCCAGCAGCTTGGGGACTAGCGGGGGCTACGAGCAGTACTTC. It specifies CASSLGTSGGYEQYF.